This TCR beta chain was documented in a study of siplizumab effects on memory and regulatory T cells. Concerning this clone: Antigen: not known.

Study-wide points: Alloreactive sequences whose origin lay in unstimulated CD4+ memory cells were significantly reduced by siplizumab. Memory T cells appeared less diverse than naive cells, which seemed to contribute substantially to alloresponse. The alloreactive clones that mapped to unstimulated subsets made up only a minor fraction.

Some clones are missing from TCRdb's copy, which holds only in-frame ones; the method was immunoSEQ multiplex PCR. The sample comprises about 100,000 clones, about 95% of which are singletons, and approximately 0.66% rests with the top ten. V lost 2 bases, J lost 0 bases, and 7 bases lay in between. Germline values: CDR1 MNHEY, CDR2 SVGAGI. The CDR3 totals 14 residues. The receptor was derived from a human donor in good health. This chain connects TRBV6-5 to TRBJ2-5, with no clear D. Sequencing was done on a sample of Tregs sorted from blood. DNA for the CDR3: TGTGCCAGCAGTTACCGACGTTACCAAGAGACCCAGTACTTC. Translation: CASSYRRYQETQYF.